This T cell receptor beta chain is drawn from a study of blood T cell repertoires in COVID-19. This clone was seen once. Trimming took 5 bases from V and 5 from J; bases not matched to a gene: 9. CDR3 length: 15 amino acids. Germline CDR1 is SEHNR and CDR2 is FQNEAQ (reference sequence). This table comes from immunoSEQ multiplex PCR, and its TCRdb copy is limited to in-frame clones, with some not included. The sample consists of about 32,000 clones, 80% to 90% of them appearing once. Sequencing was performed on peripheral blood. V usage is TRBV7-9 and J usage is TRBJ1-1; 9 bases align to TRBD1. The TCR sequence derives from a man in his sixties with active COVID-19. The CDR3 DNA reads as TGTGCCAGCAGCAGGGCACAGGGGGCAGGGACTGAAGCTTTCTTT. It yields the protein CASSRAQGAGTEAFF.